A single sample is the source of the 26 T cell receptor beta chains below, sequenced in a study of blood T cell repertoires in COVID-19 (TCRdb year 2020). The method behind the library was the immunoSEQ multiplex PCR assay. TCRdb holds this immuneACCESS table with in-frame rearrangements only. Some clones are missing; in checked studies, unresolved V genes explain under half, and the rest has no known cause. Present in this sample are 210,000 or so clones, roughly four fifths of which were seen just once. The ten largest clones take up approximately 12% of the sample. The specimen was peripheral blood. Receptors originate from a woman aged 40 to 50 with acute or convalescent COVID-19.

This clone appeared many times. V and J are TRBV28 and TRBJ2-3; the D gene is possibly TRBD2 (6 bases). V was clipped by 2 bases and J by 3 bases, with 12 bases between them. The germline CDR1 and CDR2 sequences are MDHEN and SYDVKM. The CDR3 covers 15 residues. This CDR3 reads CASSLGSGETDTQYF. The CDR3 DNA reads TGTGCCAGCAGTTTAGGGTCGGGGGAAACAGATACGCAGTATTTT. The whole variable domain, filled in from reference TRBV28 and TRBJ2-3, reads DVKVTQSSRYLVKRTGEKVFLECVQDMDHENMFWYRQDPGLGLRLIYFSYDVKMKEKGDIPEGYSVSREKKERFSLILESASTNQTSMYLCASSLGSGETDTQYFGPGTRLTVL.

V is TRBV4-2 and J is TRBJ2-5; weak D call: TRBD2 (5 bases). The CDR3 length is 13 residues. V was clipped by 4 bases and J by 5 bases, with 11 bases between them. Germline V lookup: CDR1 LGHNA, CDR2 YNFKEQ. Written as DNA, the CDR3 is TGTGCCAGCAGCCCGGACCAGCGGGAGACCCAGTACTTC. This translates into CASSPDQRETQYF.

This clone has at least ten counts. CDR3 DNA: TGCAGTGCTAGAGGACTGGGTGAAGCTTTCTTT. It specifies CSARGLGEAFF. The V call is TRBV20-1, the J call TRBJ1-1; D is unresolved. CDR1 and CDR2 (germline): DFQATT, SNEGSKA (reference sequence). V lost 1 base and J 7 bases, leaving 7 bases between the germline ends. This CDR3 spans 11 amino acids.

CDR3 nucleotide sequence: TGCAGTGCTAGTAGGGTAGCTGGAGGCACCGGGGAGCTGTTTTTT. This encodes CSASRVAGGTGELFF. V usage is TRBV20-1 and J usage is TRBJ2-2; D may be TRBD2 (5 bases). The CDR3 is 15 residues long. V was trimmed by 3 bases and J by 4 bases, leaving 15 bases between them. CDR1 and CDR2 from the germline V gene are DFQATT and SNEGSKA (reference sequence).

The rearrangement uses TRBV7-9 and TRBJ2-5; D might be TRBD2 (6 bases). Germline values: CDR1 SEHNR, CDR2 FQNEAQ (reference sequence). The CDR3 is made up of 15 amino acids. Deletions cut 2 bases from V and 9 bases from J, with 19 bases between. CDR3 residues: CASSLIAGLTSAQYF. The CDR3, as DNA: TGTGCCAGCAGCTTAATCGCGGGACTTACCTCGGCCCAGTACTTC.

V gene TRBV7-2 combines with J gene TRBJ2-2, with TRBD2 matching 7 bases. This CDR3 region has 16 residues. Trimming removed 1 base from V and 7 bases from J; junction bases left unmatched: 9. CDR1 is SGHTA and CDR2 is FQGNSA in the germline V gene. The CDR3 DNA sequence: TGTGCCAGCAGCTTAGGGAGCGGGAAAGGGGACGGGGAGCTGTTTTTT. Translating gives CASSLGSGKGDGELFF.

The genes are TRBV12-5 and TRBJ2-1; TRBD2 matches 7 bases. In germline, CDR1 is LGHNT, CDR2 FRNRAP. The CDR3 spans 14 residues. With 4 bases clipped from V and 4 bases from J, the junction kept 4 bases outside the gene matches. CDR3 nucleotide sequence: TGTGCTAGTGGTTGGGGGGGGAGGTACAATGAGCAGTTCTTC. Protein sequence: CASGWGGRYNEQFF.

This sequence joins TRBV7-9 and TRBJ2-7; 10 positions match TRBD2. Trimming removed 4 bases from V and 1 base from J; junction bases left unmatched: 1. Germline values: CDR1 SEHNR, CDR2 FQNEAQ (reference sequence). This CDR3 is 14 amino acids long. CDR3 protein: CASSWTSGSYEQYF. The CDR3 DNA sequence: TGTGCCAGCAGCTGGACTAGCGGATCCTACGAGCAGTACTTC.

This chain joins TRBV7-9 and TRBJ2-1; maybe TRBD2 (6 bases). The CDR3 loop spans 16 amino acids. CDR1 SEHNR and CDR2 FQNEAQ come from the germline V gene (reference sequence). The V and J ends lost 1 base and 4 bases respectively, with 14 bases between them. CDR3 in amino acids: CASSLGGLIHYNEQFF. CDR3 coding DNA: TGTGCCAGCAGCTTAGGGGGACTGATACATTACAATGAGCAGTTCTTC. Supplemented by reference TRBV7-9 and TRBJ2-1, the full variable domain reads DTGVSQNPRHKITKRGQNVTFRCDPISEHNRLYWYRQTLGQGPEFLTYFQNEAQLEKSRLLSDRFSAERPKGSFSTLEIQRTEQGDSAMYLCASSLGGLIHYNEQFFGPGTRLTVL.

This chain connects TRBV7-3 to TRBJ2-1; TRBD2 aligns across 12 bases. This CDR3 has 17 amino acids. CDR1 is SGHTA and CDR2 is FQGTGA in the germline V gene. With 5 bases clipped from V and 0 bases from J, the junction kept 5 bases outside the gene matches. For the CDR3, the DNA is TGTGCCAGCAGCGATCCTAGCGGGGGGGCCTCCTACAATGAGCAGTTCTTC. Its protein product is CASSDPSGGASYNEQFF.

This chain links TRBV11-2 with TRBJ2-7; TRBD2 agrees at 7 bases. The V and J ends lost 5 bases and 0 bases, in that order; junction bases with no gene match: 4. CDR1 and CDR2 (germline): SGHAT, FQNNGV. There are 14 residues in the CDR3. In DNA, the CDR3 is TGTGCCAGCAGCCAATTAGCGGGCTCCTACGAGCAGTACTTC. It specifies CASSQLAGSYEQYF.

The chain carries TRBV18 and TRBJ2-1; 11 nucleotides match TRBD2. Germline V gives CDR1 KGHSH, CDR2 LQKENI. The CDR3 covers 17 residues. J was trimmed by 6 bases and V by 3 bases; bases with no gene match: 10. CDR3 protein: CASSPFLPGLAANEQFF. In nucleotides, the CDR3 is TGTGCCAGCTCACCTTTCCTCCCGGGACTAGCGGCCAATGAGCAGTTCTTC. Looking up the rest from reference TRBV18 and TRBJ2-1 gives the full variable domain: NAGVMQNPRHLVRRRGQEARLRCSPMKGHSHVYWYRQLPEEGLKFMVYLQKENIIDESGMPKERFSAEFPKEGPSILRIQQVVRGDSAAYFCASSPFLPGLAANEQFFGPGTRLTVL.

This sequence joins TRBV9 and TRBJ2-1, with 9 bases aligning to TRBD2. The CDR3 extends over 17 amino acids. The V gene's germline CDR1 is SGDLS and CDR2 YYNGEE. The V gene end was trimmed by 3 bases and the J gene end by 0 bases; junction bases not matched to a gene: 7. CDR3 coding DNA: TGTGCCAGCAGCGGAGGGACTAGCTCTAGCTCCTACAATGAGCAGTTCTTC. The encoded protein is CASSGGTSSSSYNEQFF.

This clone was seen only a few times. The CDR3 region is CAWNRGHQAFF. CDR3 DNA sequence: TGTGCCTGGAATCGAGGGCATCAAGCTTTCTTT. The rearrangement uses TRBV30 and TRBJ1-1; D call uncertain. This CDR3 contains 11 residues. Deletions cut 4 bases from V and 9 bases from J, with 12 bases between. Per germline, CDR1 GTSNPN and CDR2 SVGIG (reference sequence).

Concerning this clone itself: The sample contains more than one DNA sequence encoding this CDR3. The genes are TRBV27 and TRBJ1-5; possibly TRBD1 for D (6 bases). Germline assignment: CDR1 MNHEY and CDR2 SMNVEV (reference sequence). The CDR3 totals 12 residues. V shed 5 bases and J shed 6 bases, with 8 bases lying between them. The chain's CDR3 is CASSLGGQPQHF. CDR3 DNA sequence: TGTGCCAGCAGTCTAGGGGGTCAGCCCCAGCATTTT.

J is TRBJ2-3 and V is TRBV3-1 (or the pseudogene TRBV3-2); 11 bases are a match to TRBD2. Germline CDR1 and CDR2: LGHDT and YNNKEL (reference sequence). With V trimmed by 6 bases and J by 6 bases, 14 bases remained unmatched. The CDR3 covers 17 residues. The CDR3: CASRTNFPSGRCDTQYF. The CDR3 DNA reads as TGTGCCAGCAGGACGAATTTCCCTAGCGGGAGGTGCGATACGCAGTATTTT.

This chain joins TRBV18 and TRBJ2-7; D gene ambiguous. V was cut by 3 bases and J by 1 base, with 13 bases left in between. The V gene's germline CDR1 is KGHSH and CDR2 LQKENI. CDR3 length equals 15 residues. The CDR3 loop is CASSPSPALSYEQYF. The CDR3 nucleotides are TGTGCCAGCTCACCTAGCCCTGCGCTTTCCTACGAGCAGTACTTC.

The rearrangement uses TRBV3-1 (or the pseudogene TRBV3-2) and TRBJ2-2; TRBD2 matches at 12 bases. J was trimmed by 5 bases and V by 2 bases; bases with no gene match: 6. Germline V CDR1 and CDR2: LGHDT, YNNKEL (reference sequence). The CDR3 length is 17 residues. The chain's CDR3 is CASSQSTSGGLTGELFF. CDR3 nucleotide sequence: TGTGCCAGCAGCCAAAGTACTAGCGGGGGGTTGACCGGGGAGCTGTTTTTT.

The chain links TRBV3-1 (or the pseudogene TRBV3-2) to TRBJ2-7, with 9 bases lining up with TRBD2. The CDR3 covers 14 residues. The germline V gene has CDR1 LGHDT and CDR2 YNNKEL (reference sequence). Losses at the gene ends were 1 base for V and 2 bases for J; bases not matched to a gene: 0. The CDR3 here is CASSQVAGAYEQYF. In nucleotides, the CDR3 is TGTGCCAGCAGCCAAGTAGCGGGAGCCTACGAGCAGTACTTC.

The rearrangement joins TRBV19 to TRBJ2-3, with D perhaps matching TRBD1 (6 bases). The germline CDR1 and CDR2 sequences are LNHDA and SQIVND (reference sequence). This CDR3 has 14 amino acids. V lost 5 bases and J 10 bases, leaving 19 bases between the germline ends. The CDR3 DNA follows: TGTGCCAGTAGTGCATTTGATAACAGGGCGGCGCAGTATTTT. This translates into CASSAFDNRAAQYF.

This clone occurred a few times. The genes are TRBV14 and TRBJ2-6, with D possibly being TRBD2 (5 bases). CDR1 is SGHDN, CDR2 FVKESK, per germline. Trimming removed 4 bases from V and 1 base from J, with 14 bases in between. There are 17 residues in the CDR3. CDR3 region: CASSPPLSGSGANVLTF. CDR3 DNA sequence: TGTGCCAGCAGCCCCCCTTTATCGGGATCTGGGGCCAACGTCCTGACTTTC.

This chain joins TRBV4-2 and TRBJ2-7, with TRBD2 as a possible D gene (5 bases). The CDR3 spans 13 residues. From germline, CDR1 is LGHNA and CDR2 YNFKEQ. With 4 bases removed from V and 5 bases from J, the gap between germline ends came to 12 bases. The CDR3 loop is CASSPIGGDEQYF. In nucleotides, the CDR3 is TGTGCCAGCAGCCCGATCGGAGGCGACGAGCAGTACTTC.

A few counts support this clone. V usage is TRBV19 and J usage is TRBJ2-3, with 8 bases fitting TRBD1. Trimming took 10 bases from V and 6 from J; bases not matched to a gene: 6. The CDR3 spans 12 residues. Germline V gene lookup returns CDR1 LNHDA and CDR2 SQIVND (reference sequence). As DNA, the CDR3 is TGTGCCACCGCCCGGGACAGGGATACGCAGTATTTT. As protein: CATARDRDTQYF.

The chain joins TRBV18 to TRBJ2-1; D might be TRBD2 (5 bases). This CDR3 has 17 residues. The V and J ends lost 3 bases and 2 bases respectively, with 17 bases between them. Germline loops: CDR1 KGHSH, CDR2 LQKENI. The CDR3 here is CASSPPTGGPTYNEQFF. CDR3 in DNA: TGTGCCAGCTCACCCCCCACCGGAGGACCCACCTACAATGAGCAGTTCTTC.

The chain recombines TRBV7-2 with TRBJ2-4; TRBD1 might be the D (6 bases). Germline V lookup: CDR1 SGHTA, CDR2 FQGNSA. Trimming took 5 bases from V and 4 from J, leaving 15 bases between them. The CDR3 sequence is 15 residues long. CDR3: CASSLGVGTKNIQYF. In DNA form, the CDR3 reads TGTGCCAGCAGCCTCGGGGTGGGGACAAAAAACATTCAGTACTTC.

The chain uses TRBV2 and TRBJ1-1; TRBD1 aligns across 7 bases. This CDR3 region has 14 residues. CDR1 and CDR2 from the germline V gene are SNHLY and FYNNEI. V lost 6 bases, J lost 5 bases, and 9 bases stayed unmatched. The CDR3 spells CASRNQGGRTEAFF. The CDR3 coding sequence is TGTGCCAGCAGAAATCAGGGGGGACGGACTGAAGCTTTCTTT.